This TCR beta chain emerged from a study of immune evolution from preneoplasia to lung adenocarcinoma. Repertoires were generated with immunoSEQ multiplex PCR, while TCRdb's copy carries only in-frame clones and drops some. This table has roughly 9,000 clones, 65% to 90% appearing once. Trimming shortened V by 5 bases and J by 10 bases, and 14 bases separated the two germline ends. Germline CDR1 is SGHTA and CDR2 is FQGTGA. The CDR3 loop spans 12 amino acids. This clone has a handful of counts. This clonotype originated in a donor at least 70 years old with lung adenocarcinoma. The rearrangement joins TRBV7-3 to TRBJ1-2; maybe TRBD1 (5 bases). The sample comprised FFPE minimally invasive lung adenocarcinoma tissue. The CDR3 region has the DNA TGTGCCAGCAGCCCCCGGGGACGCTTCTACACCTTC. It codes for CASSPRGRFYTF.